This passage covers 10 T cell receptor beta chains from one sample sequenced in a study of blood T cell repertoires in COVID-19. Sequenced by immunoSEQ multiplex PCR; TCRdb stores in-frame clones only, minus some. The table lists roughly 40,000 clones, about 90% of them singletons, with roughly 10% in the top ten. Source material: peripheral blood. The receptors shown here come from a woman aged 70-85 years with acute or convalescent COVID-19.

The chain couples TRBV14 to TRBJ2-1; 8 positions match TRBD2. The trim removed 3 bases at V and 5 bases at J, leaving 6 bases unmatched. Germline assignment: CDR1 SGHDN and CDR2 FVKESK. The CDR3 totals 15 residues. The CDR3 spells CASSQIRGGHNEQFF. DNA for the CDR3: TGTGCCAGCAGCCAGATCCGGGGGGGACACAATGAGCAGTTCTTC.

The CDR3 DNA follows: TGTGCCAGCAGTGGGAGAGGGGGATCTGACACCATATATTTT. Translated: CASSGRGGSDTIYF. The chain couples TRBV6-6 to TRBJ1-3, with a weak D call TRBD1 (6 bases). V was trimmed by 5 bases and J by 8 bases, leaving 16 bases between them. Germline V lookup: CDR1 MNHNY, CDR2 SVGAGI (reference sequence). This CDR3 has 14 residues.

V is TRBV9 and J is TRBJ2-5; D unclear. V was cut by 0 bases and J by 5 bases, with 8 bases left in between. This CDR3 is built from 13 residues. Germline CDR1 and CDR2: SGDLS and YYNGEE. DNA for the CDR3: TGTGCCAGCAGCGTAGAAAGTCGGGAGACCCAGTACTTC. Translated, it gives CASSVESRETQYF.

The chain links TRBV19 to TRBJ2-5, with 8 bases matching TRBD1. The CDR3 loop spans 14 amino acids. V gave up 5 bases and J gave up 5 bases; unmatched junction bases: 7. Germline values: CDR1 LNHDA, CDR2 SQIVND (reference sequence). CDR3 amino acids: CASSSTDREETQYF. The DNA of the CDR3 is TGTGCCAGTAGTTCCACGGACAGGGAGGAGACCCAGTACTTC.

This clone was seen just once. CDR3 loop: CASSSRTSGSKAKNIQYF. The CDR3 nucleotides are TGTGCCAGCAGTAGCCGGACTAGCGGGAGTAAGGCCAAAAACATTCAGTACTTC. The chain recombines TRBV6-2 or TRBV6-3 with TRBJ2-4, with 13 bases lining up with TRBD2. The CDR3 has 18 amino acids. The germline CDR1 and CDR2 sequences are MNHEY and SVGEGT. J was trimmed by 1 base and V by 5 bases; bases with no gene match: 8.

This chain joins TRBV19 and TRBJ1-5; 9 bases match TRBD1. V was pared by 8 bases and J by 0 bases, with 17 bases of the junction left unmatched. This CDR3 has 19 amino acids. CDR1 and CDR2 (germline): LNHDA, SQIVND (reference sequence). This CDR3 reads CASDLLPGQGQSSNQPQHF. In DNA form, the CDR3 reads TGTGCCAGTGACTTACTACCGGGACAGGGCCAGTCTAGCAATCAGCCCCAGCATTTT.

In its sample, this clone was seen a few times. V gene TRBV28 combines with J gene TRBJ2-7; 8 bases line up with TRBD1. The CDR3 runs 15 residues. Germline V gives CDR1 MDHEN, CDR2 SYDVKM. The J segment lost 5 bases and the V segment lost 3 bases, leaving 9 bases of the junction unmatched. The CDR3 DNA follows: TGTGCCAGCAGTTTCCAAAGTGACAGGGGTCACGAGCAGTACGTC. It codes for CASSFQSDRGHEQYV.

This rearrangement joins TRBV21-1 to TRBJ2-7; the table's TRBD1 call for D was not verified on the DNA. TRBV21-1 is flagged as a pseudogene. This CDR3 is built from 12 residues. This chain's CDR3 is CASRQGSREQYV. As DNA, the CDR3 is TGTGCCAGCCGACAGGGTAGTCGCGAGCAGTACGTC.

This chain uses TRBV15 with TRBJ2-1; 9 bases are shared with TRBD1. CDR1 and CDR2 from the germline V gene are LNHNV and YYDKDF (reference sequence). The V segment lost 5 bases and the J segment 1 base; nucleotides outside the gene matches: 6. The CDR3 runs to 16 residues. DNA of the CDR3: TGTGCCACCAGCTACCTCGGGACAGGGTCCTACAATGAGCAGTTCTTC. Protein sequence: CATSYLGTGSYNEQFF. The full variable domain, rest sourced from reference TRBV15 and TRBJ2-1, is DAMVIQNPRYQVTQFGKPVTLSCSQTLNHNVMYWYQQKSSQAPKLLFHYYDKDFNNEADTPDNFQSRRPNTSFCFLDIRSPGLGDTAMYLCATSYLGTGSYNEQFFGPGTRLTVL.

This chain links TRBV6-5 with TRBJ2-2, with D perhaps TRBD1 (6 bases). The CDR3 consists of 15 residues. V dropped 1 base and J dropped 1 base, with 7 bases sitting between them. The germline V gene has CDR1 MNHEY and CDR2 SVGAGI. The DNA of the CDR3 is TGTGCCAGCAGTTACTACAGGGAGAACACCGGGGAGCTGTTTTTT. Amino acids: CASSYYRENTGELFF.